This T cell receptor beta chain was sequenced during a study of T cells in Graves' hyperthyroidism and ophthalmopathy. Study-wide points: Clonotypes that were expanded in thyroid above 0.001 mostly appeared in blood too. Ophthalmopathy was separated from stable hyperthyroidism by a 13 V-J model. For ophthalmopathy, model prediction preceded onset by a median 6.5 months.

Clinicians diagnosed patients from clinical symptoms, serum thyroxine and TRAb, thyroid ultrasound and orbital computed tomography. Using RNA transcripts as the source, TCR beta CDR3 regions were amplified. First-round RT-PCR targeting the TCR CDR3 was performed with the HTBI primer set. MiXCR, applied by TCRdb to the multiplex PCR reads, yields one record per CDR3 protein. Altogether 600,000 to 700,000 distinct CDR3 sequences are present, about 45% being singletons, with the ten largest covering less than 9%. This clonotype appeared many times. The antigen remains unidentified. The CDR3 length is 15 residues. CDR1 and CDR2 (germline): SGHTA, FQGTGA. V gave up 0 bases and J gave up 0 bases, with 9 bases separating them.

Sequenced sample: peripheral blood or thyroid tissue (not recorded which). This rearrangement joins TRBV7-3 to TRBJ2-7, with a possible D match to TRBD2 (6 bases). The sequence was obtained from an adult man with Graves' disease, either hyperthyroidism or ophthalmopathy (not recorded which). The CDR3 reads CASSLTGGSSYEQYF. For the CDR3, the DNA is TGTGCCAGCAGCTTAACCGGAGGGAGCTCCTACGAGCAGTACTTC.